One and the same sample provided the 20 T cell receptor beta chains below, sequenced in a study of T cells in Graves' hyperthyroidism and ophthalmopathy. TCR beta CDR3 sequences were amplified from RNA transcripts. In the first-round RT-PCR of the TCR CDR3, the HTBI primer set was used. TCRdb fed the multiplex PCR reads into MiXCR, producing one record per CDR3 protein. The data show 700,000 or so distinct CDR3 sequences, with roughly 14% seen just once and around 12% held by the top ten. Material: blood. The receptor source for this set is a woman aged 45-60 years with Graves' ophthalmopathy.

The J gene is TRBJ2-1, the V gene TRBV6-9; TRBD2 matches at 7 bases. V lost 3 bases, J lost 16 bases, and 9 bases stayed unmatched. CDR3 length: 12 amino acids. CDR1 and CDR2 from the germline V gene are MNHGY and SVAAGI. CDR3 region: CASSYRRERQFF. The CDR3 DNA is TGTGCCAGCAGTTACAGGCGGGAGAGGCAATTCTTC.

The CDR3, as DNA: TGTGCCAGCAGCTTAGAGGCGGGAGGCCGTTCTTCCTACAATGAGCAGTTCTTC. Its translation is CASSLEAGGRSSYNEQFF. This chain connects TRBV7-2 to TRBJ2-1; 8 nucleotides match TRBD2. Germline V lookup: CDR1 SGHTA, CDR2 FQGNSA. This CDR3 region has 18 residues. Trimming cost V 1 base and J 1 base; bases outside gene matches: 9.

This clonotype appeared many times. This rearrangement joins TRBV19 to TRBJ1-5, with D maybe TRBD1 (6 bases). The CDR3 is 16 residues long. Germline V gene sequence: CDR1 LNHDA, CDR2 SQIVND (reference sequence). Deletions cut 0 bases from V and 1 base from J, with 10 bases between. CDR3 in amino acids: CASSIDQQGSNQPQHF. In nucleotides, the CDR3 is TGTGCCAGTAGTATAGACCAACAGGGCAGCAATCAGCCCCAGCATTTT. The whole variable domain, filled in from reference TRBV19 and TRBJ1-5, reads DGGITQSPKYLFRKEGQNVTLSCEQNLNHDAMYWYRQDPGQGLRLIYYSQIVNDFQKGDIAEGYSVSREKKESFPLTVTSAQKNPTAFYLCASSIDQQGSNQPQHFGDGTRLSIL.

There are many counts of this clonotype. The chain joins TRBV20-1 to TRBJ1-1; unclear D gene. Germline CDR1 is DFQATT and CDR2 is SNEGSKA (reference sequence). V lost 0 bases and J lost 4, with 12 bases in between. The CDR3 spans 14 residues. The CDR3 is CSARETGVPTEAFF. The CDR3 bases are TGCAGTGCTAGAGAAACGGGAGTTCCCACTGAAGCTTTCTTT.

This clonotype was found many times. V gene TRBV4-2 combines with J gene TRBJ2-7, with 7 bases aligning to TRBD2. V lost 1 base to trimming and J lost 0 bases; unmatched junction nucleotides: 6. The length of the CDR3 is 16 residues. Germline V gives CDR1 LGHNA, CDR2 YNFKEQ. The CDR3 coding sequence is TGTGCCAGCAGCCAAGGGGCTAGCGGATACTCCTACGAGCAGTACTTC. Residues: CASSQGASGYSYEQYF.

This clonotype was observed many times. This rearrangement joins TRBV27 to TRBJ2-7; D remains unclear. The V end was cut by 3 bases, the J end by 4 bases, with 13 bases between. CDR3 length: 14 amino acids. Per germline, CDR1 MNHEY and CDR2 SMNVEV (reference sequence). The CDR3 sequence: CASSFGSRRYEQYF. The CDR3 DNA sequence: TGTGCCAGCAGTTTCGGTTCGCGCCGGTACGAGCAGTACTTC.

To note about this clonotype: This could be a read error, since a much larger clone is one nucleotide away. The chain recombines TRBV7-2 with TRBJ1-1, with a weak D call TRBD1 (6 bases). The CDR3 is made up of 15 amino acids. V lost 2 bases, J lost 4 bases, and 14 bases lay in between. Germline CDR1 reads SGHTA; CDR2 reads FQGNSA. The CDR3 sequence is CASSLISGGATEAFF. CDR3 nucleotides: TGTGCCAGCAGCTTAATTTCGGGGGGCGCCACTGAAGCTTTCTTT.

In its sample, this clonotype was seen a few times. This chain joins TRBV28 and TRBJ2-2; TRBD2 matches 8 bases. Germline CDR1 is MDHEN and CDR2 is SYDVKM. Trimming took 6 bases from V and 5 from J; bases not matched to a gene: 5. This CDR3 has 14 amino acids. As DNA, the CDR3 is TGTGCCAGCAGAGGACTAGCTAGGACCGGGGAGCTGTTTTTT. Translated, it gives CASRGLARTGELFF.

The rearrangement joins TRBV6-2 or TRBV6-3 to TRBJ2-2, with D tentatively TRBD1 (5 bases). V was shortened by 2 bases and J by 5 bases, with 6 bases between the two germline ends. The CDR3 contains 13 residues. The germline gives CDR1 MNHEY, CDR2 SVGEGT. In nucleotides, the CDR3 is TGTGCCAGCAGTTACACAGGTACCGGGGAGCTGTTTTTT. Encoded protein: CASSYTGTGELFF.

The V and J genes are TRBV9 and TRBJ2-7; D may be TRBD2 (7 bases). The V and J ends lost 4 bases and 5 bases respectively, with 19 bases between them. The CDR3 covers 15 residues. Germline V gene data show CDR1 as SGDLS and CDR2 as YYNGEE. The chain's CDR3 is CASSSWGGQMDEQYF. Written as DNA, the CDR3 is TGTGCCAGCAGCTCCTGGGGGGGGCAGATGGACGAGCAGTACTTC.

This clonotype occurred a few times. The rearrangement links TRBV3-1 to TRBJ2-6; TRBD2 is a possible D gene (6 bases). Germline V gene data show CDR1 as LGHDT and CDR2 as YNNKEL (reference sequence). The CDR3 spans 18 residues. Trimming left V 2 bases short and J 2 bases short, with 16 bases between. Here the CDR3 DNA reads TGTGCCAGCAGCCAAATGTTCTCCGGGAGAACTGGGGCCAACGTCCTGACTTTC. This translates into CASSQMFSGRTGANVLTF.

This clonotype turned up a few times. The gene calls are TRBV20-1 and TRBJ2-7; 13 bases are a match to TRBD2. Trimming removed 5 bases from V and 2 bases from J; junction bases left unmatched: 18. There are 19 residues in the CDR3. Per germline, CDR1 DFQATT and CDR2 SNEGSKA (reference sequence). The CDR3 loop reads CSARWTAGTSGTIPYEQYF. DNA for the CDR3: TGCAGTGCTCGTTGGACAGCCGGGACTAGCGGGACCATCCCCTACGAGCAGTACTTC.

The V call is TRBV5-1, the J call TRBJ1-1; 7 bases agree with TRBD1. The CDR3 is 15 amino acids. Germline lookup yields CDR1 SGHRS and CDR2 YFSETQ. The V and J ends lost 1 base and 7 bases, in that order; junction bases with no gene match: 10. CDR3 sequence: CASSLLSSGQLEAFF. DNA for the CDR3: TGCGCCAGCAGCTTGCTTTCCTCGGGACAGCTTGAAGCTTTCTTT.

At least ten counts were recorded for this clonotype. The CDR3 is CASEDRGREQYF. The CDR3 bases are TGTGCCAGCGAGGACAGGGGGCGCGAGCAGTACTTC. This chain links TRBV28 with TRBJ2-7, with 11 bases matching TRBD1. The germline gives CDR1 MDHEN, CDR2 SYDVKM. V was clipped by 8 bases and J by 6 bases; unmatched bases: 3. This CDR3 has 12 residues.

This clonotype was observed at least ten times. This chain uses TRBV12-3 or TRBV12-4 with TRBJ1-2, with 8 bases fitting TRBD1. The CDR3 extends over 17 amino acids. The V segment lost 6 bases and the J segment 7 bases; nucleotides outside the gene matches: 19. CDR3 DNA sequence: TGTGCCAGCAGGCTCCTGGGACAGGCCACCTGGAGTTCTGGCTACACCTTC. It codes for CASRLLGQATWSSGYTF.

V is TRBV5-8 and J is TRBJ1-1; D unresolved. Germline V gene data show CDR1 as SGHTS and CDR2 as YDEGEE. Trimming shortened V by 4 bases and J by 0 bases, and 16 bases separated the two germline ends. This CDR3 comprises 16 residues. In nucleotides, the CDR3 is TGTGCCAGCAGCCAGCCCTACGCTCGTATGAACACTGAAGCTTTCTTT. This encodes CASSQPYARMNTEAFF.

This clonotype was observed at least ten times. This chain joins TRBV3-1 and TRBJ2-1; 7 nucleotides line up with TRBD2. After removal of 3 bases from V and 4 bases from J, the junction contained 3 bases not matched to a gene. CDR3 length: 14 amino acids. Germline V gene data show CDR1 as LGHDT and CDR2 as YNNKEL (reference sequence). In DNA form, the CDR3 reads TGTGCCAGCAGCCAGGCTAGCGGTTACAATGAGCAGTTCTTC. Translated, it gives CASSQASGYNEQFF.

This clonotype was seen a few times. This chain uses TRBV12-3 or TRBV12-4 with TRBJ1-1, with 9 bases fitting TRBD1. The CDR3 spans 14 residues. The V gene end was trimmed by 5 bases and the J gene end by 4 bases; junction bases not matched to a gene: 5. CDR3 bases: TGTGCCAGCAGTCACGGACAGGGGAGCACTGAAGCTTTCTTT. The encoded protein is CASSHGQGSTEAFF.

This clonotype was recorded many times. V usage is TRBV11-1 and J usage is TRBJ2-1, with TRBD1 matching over 8 bases. The length of the CDR3 is 18 residues. Germline CDR1 SGHAT, CDR2 FQDESV (reference sequence). Trimming took 1 base from V and 6 from J; bases not matched to a gene: 14. The CDR3 DNA is TGTGCCAGCAGCTTAGGGGCAGGGGGCGTGAAATTGTTCAATGAGCAGTTCTTC. Translating gives CASSLGAGGVKLFNEQFF.

The chain recombines TRBV27 with TRBJ2-7; TRBD2 aligns across 14 bases. The CDR3 totals 17 residues. The germline V gene encodes CDR1 MNHEY and CDR2 SMNVEV (reference sequence). With 5 bases clipped from V and 0 bases from J, the junction kept 6 bases outside the gene matches. The CDR3 DNA sequence: TGTGCCAGCAGTCGCCCGGGACTAGCGGGAGTCTCCTACGAGCAGTACTTC. Protein: CASSRPGLAGVSYEQYF.